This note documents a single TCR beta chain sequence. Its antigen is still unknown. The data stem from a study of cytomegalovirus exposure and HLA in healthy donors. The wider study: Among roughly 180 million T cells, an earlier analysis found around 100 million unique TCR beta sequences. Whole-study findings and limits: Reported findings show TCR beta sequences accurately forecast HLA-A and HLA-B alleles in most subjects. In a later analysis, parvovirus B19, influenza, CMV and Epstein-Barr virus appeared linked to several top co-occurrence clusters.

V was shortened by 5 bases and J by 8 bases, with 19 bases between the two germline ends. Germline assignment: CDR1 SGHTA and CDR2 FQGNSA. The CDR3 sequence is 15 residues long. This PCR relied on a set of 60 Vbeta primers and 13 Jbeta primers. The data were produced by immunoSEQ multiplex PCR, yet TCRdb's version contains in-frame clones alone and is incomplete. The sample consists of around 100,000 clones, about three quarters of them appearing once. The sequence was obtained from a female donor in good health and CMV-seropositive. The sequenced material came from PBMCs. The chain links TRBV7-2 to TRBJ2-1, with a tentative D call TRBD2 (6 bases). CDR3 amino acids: CASSRGGFERHEQFF. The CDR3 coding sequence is TGTGCCAGCAGCAGAGGAGGGTTCGAGAGGCATGAGCAGTTCTTC.